This T cell receptor beta chain was recorded in a study of T-cell reconstitution after alpha-beta-depleted transplantation in children. Points from the study as a whole: Newly generated T cells supplied most T-cell counts and diversity one year post-transplant. Several hundred expanded graft clones reportedly were the source of alpha-beta T cells about two months after transplant. There were some patients whose high TCRbeta diversity at day 60 came from surviving recipient T cells and thymic progenitors.

As it was prepared, the TCRbeta library received unique molecular identifiers. MiXCR, run by TCRdb on the PCR reads, gives a single entry per CDR3 protein. The sample carries hundreds of thousands of distinct CDR3 sequences, around 13% recorded once. Ten or more counts support this clonotype. What it binds is unknown. Germline-derived CDR1 and CDR2 are SGHRS and YFSETQ. CDR3 length: 15 residues. V was clipped by 0 bases and J by 5 bases; unmatched bases: 1. This chain joins TRBV5-1 and TRBJ2-7, with 14 positions matching TRBD2. Sequences were derived from PBMCs, sampled before TCRalphabeta/CD19-depleted stem cell transplant. This receptor was taken from a girl aged 2 to 9 with congenital amegakaryocytic thrombocytopenia, due to receive a stem cell transplant. The chain's CDR3 is CASSLGGLAGDEQYF. The CDR3 bases are TGCGCCAGCAGCTTGGGGGGACTAGCGGGAGACGAGCAGTACTTC.